A single sample gave rise to the 11 T cell receptor delta chains below, sequenced in a study of γδ T cells in repeated Plasmodium falciparum infection. Flow sorting of PBMC yielded separate Vgamma9/Vdelta2+ and Vdelta2-negative gammadelta T cell populations for bulk repertoire analysis. TCRdb re-called the multiplex PCR reads via CATT. The table records 75,000 to 95,000 delta-chain clones, 0.8% to 1% of them present only once. The sequencing sample was made of gamma-delta T cells from blood. The source is a pool of human donors (malaria-infected and uninfected, not separated).

This clone was seen a few times. The translation of this DNA and the TCRdb protein of a much larger clone differ at residue 17, probably owing to a read error; the protein shown here is translated from the DNA. The V gene was identified as TRDV1, while no J gene was called; TRDD3 is taken as the D call from the table, unchecked against the DNA. Germline CDR1 reads TSWWSYY; CDR2 reads QGS. The CDR3 runs to 18 residues. The CDR3 region is CALGELSGDTPYTDKLTF. CDR3 in DNA: TGTGCTCTTGGGGAACTCTCGGGGGATACGCCCTACACCGATAAACTCACCTTT.

A note on this clone: This DNA's translation and the protein TCRdb lists, from a much larger clone, do not match at residue 11, likely due to a read error; the protein shown is translated from the DNA. The chain employs TRDV1 and TRDJ1; 11 bases match TRDD3. Matching the DNA to germline supplied the J gene, which TCRdb does not give. In germline, CDR1 is TSWWSYY, CDR2 QGS. The V gene end was trimmed by 4 bases and the J gene end by 3 bases; junction bases not matched to a gene: 10. The length of the CDR3 is 17 residues. CDR3 coding DNA: TGTGCTCTTGGGGGGCGACTGGGGGATAGTTGCTCCGATAAACTCATCTTT. Its protein product is CALGGRLGDSCSDKLIF.

This clone was picked up a small number of times. The protein held in TCRdb is that of a much larger clone and does not match this DNA's translation at residue 15, likely because of a read error; the protein shown is translated from the DNA. Other DNA sequences in the sample encode the same CDR3. The rearrangement links TRDV1 to TRDJ1; TRDD3 matches at 12 bases. Per the germline V gene, CDR1 is TSWWSYY and CDR2 is QGS. The J segment lost 9 bases and the V segment lost 1 base, leaving 18 bases of the junction unmatched. This CDR3 region has 19 residues. CDR3 sequence: CALGERILLYWGIQRELIF. DNA for the CDR3: TGTGCTCTTGGGGAACGTATCCTTTTGTACTGGGGGATACAGAGAGAACTCATCTTT.

To note about this clone: A read error is the likely source, as a far larger clone sits one nucleotide away. Different DNA sequences within this sample yield the same CDR3. No J gene call was made, and the V gene is TRDV2; the table names TRDD3, a call not compared with the DNA. Germline V lookup: CDR1 GEAIGNYY, CDR2 EKD. There are 17 residues in the CDR3. CDR3 protein: CACDTLLGDTDTDKLIF. As DNA, the CDR3 is TGTGCCTGTGACACCCTTCTGGGGGATACCGACACCGATAAGCTCATCTTT.

Many counts were recorded for this clone. A read error likely explains this, since a far larger clone differs by one base. Other DNA sequences in this sample translate to the same CDR3. The chain joins TRDV1 to TRDJ1, with D possibly TRDD3 on 5 matching bases. The CDR3 contains 18 residues. The ends were cut back, 2 bases at V and 0 bases at J, with 19 bases in the middle. The germline gives CDR1 TSWWSYY, CDR2 QGS. The CDR3 coding sequence is TGTGCTCTTGGGGAATGCTTCTGGGAGCGGAGCTACACCGATAAACTCATCTTT. This gives the protein CALGECFWERSYTDKLIF.

Worth noting for this clone: TCRdb records a much larger clone's protein for this DNA, with a difference at residue 17 that likely arises from a read error; the protein given is the translation of the DNA. In DNA, the CDR3 is TGTGCCTGTGACACGGTATCTTCGAGTGGCAGTACTGGGGGAAAGTACGCCGATAAACTCATCTTT. It codes for CACDTVSSSGSTGGKYADKLIF. The chain joins TRDV2 to TRDJ1, with 9 nucleotides matching TRDD3. TCRdb lists no J gene, so it was determined here by aligning the DNA to germline. Germline V gene sequence: CDR1 GEAIGNYY, CDR2 EKD. This CDR3 is 22 amino acids long. V dropped 1 base and J dropped 3; count of bases not matched to a gene: 26.

Worth noting for this clone: The mismatch at residue 7 between this DNA's translation and the TCRdb protein of a much larger clone likely reflects a read error; the protein shown is translated from the DNA. The chain uses TRDV2 and TRDJ1, with D tentatively TRDD3 (5 bases). No J segment appears in TCRdb, so it was assigned here by matching the sequence to germline. The CDR3 extends over 15 amino acids. The germline CDR1 and CDR2 sequences are GEAIGNYY and EKD. V was trimmed by 3 bases and J by 2 bases, leaving 15 bases between them. The DNA of the CDR3 is TGTGCCTGTGACCTTCTCATACGTACTACCGATAAACTCATCTTT. Its translation: CACDLLIRTTDKLIF.

This clone was detected a few times. It differs at one base from a far larger clone, so likely a read error. This same CDR3 is encoded by further DNA sequences in the sample. This chain connects TRDV1 to TRDJ1, with D possibly being TRDD2 or TRDD3 (8 bases each). The J gene was missing in TCRdb and was found by matching the end of the DNA to germline. Germline V gene data show CDR1 as TSWWSYY and CDR2 as QGS. V was shortened by 1 base and J by 0 bases, with 30 bases between the two germline ends. This CDR3 has 22 residues. The CDR3 protein is CALGEPGLPRYWGIAYTDKLIF. The CDR3 DNA reads as TGTGCTCTTGGGGAACCTGGCCTTCCTAGGTATTGGGGGATTGCCTACACCGATAAACTCATCTTT.

Notes on this clone: TCRdb lists the protein of a much larger clone for this DNA, which differs at residue 3, so this is likely a read error; the protein given here is translated from the DNA itself. The chain recombines TRDV1 with TRDJ1, with D possibly called TRDD2 or TRDD3 (6 bases each). CDR3 length: 23 amino acids. Germline V gene data show CDR1 as TSWWSYY and CDR2 as QGS. CDR3 coding DNA: TGTGCTATTGGGGATCACATCCCTGTAGTGCCACCGGGGGTCCTACCGTACACCGATAAACTCATCTTT. This translates into CAIGDHIPVVPPGVLPYTDKLIF.

The sample holds many counts of this clone. The protein TCRdb gives is from a much larger clone and does not agree with this DNA's translation at residue 3, likely a read error; the protein shown here comes from the DNA. The V and J genes are TRDV1 and TRDJ1; the D gene is possibly TRDD3 (6 bases). Germline lookup yields CDR1 TSWWSYY and CDR2 QGS. This CDR3 region has 18 residues. The CDR3 coding sequence is TGTGCTCCTGGGGTCCGTTGGGCCCCGGATGTACAGGCCGATAAACTCATCTTT. This codes for CAPGVRWAPDVQADKLIF.

This clone has just a few counts. A read error is likely here: a far larger clone is one base away. This sample also contains other DNA sequences that code for the same CDR3. The rearrangement joins TRDV2 to TRDJ1, with 10 bases that match TRDD3. The J gene comes from matching the DNA to germline here; TCRdb lacks it. The ends lost 1 base at V and 5 bases at J; junction bases unmatched: 9. CDR1 and CDR2 from the germline V gene are GEAIGNYY and EKD. The CDR3 is made up of 16 amino acids. CDR3 in amino acids: CACDTGDTVSTDKLIF. CDR3 sequence (DNA): TGTGCCTGTGACACGGGGGATACGGTTTCTACTGATAAACTCATCTTT.